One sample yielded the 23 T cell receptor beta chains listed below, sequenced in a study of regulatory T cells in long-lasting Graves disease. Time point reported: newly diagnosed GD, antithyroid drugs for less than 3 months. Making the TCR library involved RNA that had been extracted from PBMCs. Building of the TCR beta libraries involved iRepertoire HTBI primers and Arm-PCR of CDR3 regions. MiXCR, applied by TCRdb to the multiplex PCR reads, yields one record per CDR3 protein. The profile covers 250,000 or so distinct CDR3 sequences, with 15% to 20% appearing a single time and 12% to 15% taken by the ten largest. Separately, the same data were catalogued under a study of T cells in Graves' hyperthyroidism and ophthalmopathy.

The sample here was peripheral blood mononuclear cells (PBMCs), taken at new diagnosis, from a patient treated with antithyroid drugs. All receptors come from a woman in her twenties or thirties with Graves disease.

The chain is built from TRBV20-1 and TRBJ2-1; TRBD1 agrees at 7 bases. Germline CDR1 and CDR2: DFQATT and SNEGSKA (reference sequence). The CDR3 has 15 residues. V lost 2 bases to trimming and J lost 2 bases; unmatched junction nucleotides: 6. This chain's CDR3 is CSARPNDRAYNEQFF. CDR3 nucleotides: TGCAGTGCTAGACCAAACGACAGGGCCTACAATGAGCAGTTCTTC.

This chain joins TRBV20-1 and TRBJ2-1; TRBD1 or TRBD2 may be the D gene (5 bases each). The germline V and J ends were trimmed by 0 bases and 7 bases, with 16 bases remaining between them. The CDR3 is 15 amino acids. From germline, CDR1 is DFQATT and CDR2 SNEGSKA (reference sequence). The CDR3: CSARDEGLGKNEQFF. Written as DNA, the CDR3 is TGCAGTGCTAGAGATGAGGGGCTAGGTAAAAATGAGCAGTTCTTC.

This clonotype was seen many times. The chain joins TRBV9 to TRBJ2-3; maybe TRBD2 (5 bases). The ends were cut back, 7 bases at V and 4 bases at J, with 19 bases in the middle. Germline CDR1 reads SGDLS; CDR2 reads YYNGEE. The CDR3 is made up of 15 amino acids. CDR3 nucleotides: TGTGCCAGCGGACGGACCGGCGGGTCGGCAGATACGCAGTATTTT. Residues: CASGRTGGSADTQYF.

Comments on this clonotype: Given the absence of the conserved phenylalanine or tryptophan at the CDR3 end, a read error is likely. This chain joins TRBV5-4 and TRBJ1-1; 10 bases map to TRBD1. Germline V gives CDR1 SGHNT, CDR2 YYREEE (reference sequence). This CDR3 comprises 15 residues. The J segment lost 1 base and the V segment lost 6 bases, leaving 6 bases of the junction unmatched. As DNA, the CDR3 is TGTGCCAGCAAGGACAGGGGGTTTCAGAACACTGAAGCTTTCCTT. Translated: CASKDRGFQNTEAFL.

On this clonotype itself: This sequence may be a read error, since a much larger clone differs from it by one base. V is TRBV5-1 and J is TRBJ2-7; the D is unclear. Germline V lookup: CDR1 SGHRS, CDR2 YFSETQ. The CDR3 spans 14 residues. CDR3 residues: CASSPDQNQYERYF. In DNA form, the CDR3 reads TGCGCCAGCAGCCCCGATCAGAATCAGTACGAGCGGTACTTC.

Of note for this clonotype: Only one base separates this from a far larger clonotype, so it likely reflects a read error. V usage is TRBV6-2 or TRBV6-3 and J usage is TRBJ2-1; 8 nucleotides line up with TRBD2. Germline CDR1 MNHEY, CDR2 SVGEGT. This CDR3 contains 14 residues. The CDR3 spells CASSLRGAYNEQSF. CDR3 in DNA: TGTGCCAGCAGTTTGCGGGGGGCATACAATGAGCAGTCCTTC.

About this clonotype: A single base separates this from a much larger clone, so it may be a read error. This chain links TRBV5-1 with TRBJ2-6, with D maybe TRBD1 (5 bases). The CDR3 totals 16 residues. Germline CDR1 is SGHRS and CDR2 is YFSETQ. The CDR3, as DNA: TGCGCCTGCAGCTTGGTATTCAGGGCTGGGGCCAACGTCCTGACTTTC. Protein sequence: CACSLVFRAGANVLTF.

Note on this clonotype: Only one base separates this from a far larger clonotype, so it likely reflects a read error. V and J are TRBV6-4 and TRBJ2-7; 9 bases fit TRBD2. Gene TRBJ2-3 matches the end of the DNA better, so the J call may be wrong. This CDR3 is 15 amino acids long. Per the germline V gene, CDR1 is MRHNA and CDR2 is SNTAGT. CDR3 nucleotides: TGTGCCAGCAGTCCCGGGACTAGCCGGGATGATACGCAGTATTTT. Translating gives CASSPGTSRDDTQYF.

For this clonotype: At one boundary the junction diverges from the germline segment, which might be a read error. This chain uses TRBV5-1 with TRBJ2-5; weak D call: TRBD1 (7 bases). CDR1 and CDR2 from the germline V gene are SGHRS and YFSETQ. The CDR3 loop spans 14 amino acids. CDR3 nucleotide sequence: TGTGCCAGCAGCTTGGCAGGGGGGAAAGAGACCCAGTACTTC. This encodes CASSLAGGKETQYF. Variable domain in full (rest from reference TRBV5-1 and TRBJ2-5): KAGVTQTPRYLIKTRGQQVTLSCSPISGHRSVSWYQQTPGQGLQFLFEYFSETQRNKGNFPGRFSGRQFSNSRSEMNVSTLELGDSALYLCASSLAGGKETQYFGPGTRLLVL.

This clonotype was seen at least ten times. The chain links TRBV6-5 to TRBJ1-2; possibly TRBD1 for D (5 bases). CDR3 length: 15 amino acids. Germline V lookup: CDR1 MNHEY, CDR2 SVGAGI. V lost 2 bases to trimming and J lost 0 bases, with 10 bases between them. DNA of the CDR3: TGTGCCAGCAGTTACATGGGACTGACTAACTATGGCTACACCTTC. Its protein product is CASSYMGLTNYGYTF.

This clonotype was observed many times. In nucleotides, the CDR3 is TGTGCCAGCAGCCTTGCTTGGGAGCTGTTTTTT. Translating it yields CASSLAWELFF. The rearrangement uses TRBV7-9 and TRBJ2-2; D gene ambiguous. V dropped 5 bases and J dropped 9 bases, with 7 bases sitting between them. Germline V gene data show CDR1 as SEHNR and CDR2 as FQNEAQ (reference sequence). The CDR3 covers 11 residues.

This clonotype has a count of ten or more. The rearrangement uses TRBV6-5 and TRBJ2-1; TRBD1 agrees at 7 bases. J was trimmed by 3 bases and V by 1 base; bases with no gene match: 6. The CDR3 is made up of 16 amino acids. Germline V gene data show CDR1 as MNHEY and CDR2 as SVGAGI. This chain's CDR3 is CASSYFPGQNYNEQFF. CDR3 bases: TGTGCCAGCAGTTACTTTCCGGGACAGAACTACAATGAGCAGTTCTTC.

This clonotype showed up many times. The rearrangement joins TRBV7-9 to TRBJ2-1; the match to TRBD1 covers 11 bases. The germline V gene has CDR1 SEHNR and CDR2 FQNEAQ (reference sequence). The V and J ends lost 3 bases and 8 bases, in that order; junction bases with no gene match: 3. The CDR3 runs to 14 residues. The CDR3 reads CASSFGTGGHEQFF. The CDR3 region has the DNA TGTGCCAGCAGCTTCGGGACAGGGGGGCATGAGCAGTTCTTC.

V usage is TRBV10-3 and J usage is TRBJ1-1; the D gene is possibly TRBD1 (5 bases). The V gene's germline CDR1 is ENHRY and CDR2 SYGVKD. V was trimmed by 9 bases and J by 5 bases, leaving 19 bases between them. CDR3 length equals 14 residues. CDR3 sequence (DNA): TGTGCCATAGGCCCCCAGGGTCTGGGAACTGAAGCTTTCTTT. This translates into CAIGPQGLGTEAFF.

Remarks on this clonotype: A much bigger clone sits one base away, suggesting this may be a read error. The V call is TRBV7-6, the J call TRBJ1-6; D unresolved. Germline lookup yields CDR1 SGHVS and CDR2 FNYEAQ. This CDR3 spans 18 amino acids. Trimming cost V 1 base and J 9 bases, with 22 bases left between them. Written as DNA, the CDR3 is TGTGCCAGCAGCTTAGGCGCCCGGGGAGGTGGTGATAGTTCACCCCTCCACTTT. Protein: CASSLGARGGGDSSPLHF.

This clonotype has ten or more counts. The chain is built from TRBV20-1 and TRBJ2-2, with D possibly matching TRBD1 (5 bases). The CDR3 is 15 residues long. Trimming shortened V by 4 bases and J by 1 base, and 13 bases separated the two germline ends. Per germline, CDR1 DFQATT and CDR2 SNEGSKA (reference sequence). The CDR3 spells CSAKAPQGNTGELFF. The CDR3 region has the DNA TGCAGTGCTAAGGCTCCTCAGGGGAACACCGGGGAGCTGTTTTTT.

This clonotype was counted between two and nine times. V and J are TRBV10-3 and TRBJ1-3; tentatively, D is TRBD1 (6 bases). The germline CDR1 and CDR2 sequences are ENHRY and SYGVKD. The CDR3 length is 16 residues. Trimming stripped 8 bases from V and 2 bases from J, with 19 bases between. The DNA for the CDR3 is TGTGCCATCTCCTCAGGGACAACATACCCTGGAAACACCATATATTTT. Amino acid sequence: CAISSGTTYPGNTIYF.

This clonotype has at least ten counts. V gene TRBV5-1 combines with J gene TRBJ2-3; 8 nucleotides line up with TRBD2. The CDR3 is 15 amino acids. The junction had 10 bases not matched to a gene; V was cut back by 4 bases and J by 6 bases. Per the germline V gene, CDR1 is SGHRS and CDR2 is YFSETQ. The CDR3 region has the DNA TGCGCCAGCAGCCCGGGCGGGGGGCAGACGGATACGCAGTATTTT. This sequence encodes CASSPGGGQTDTQYF. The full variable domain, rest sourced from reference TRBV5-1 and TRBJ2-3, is KAGVTQTPRYLIKTRGQQVTLSCSPISGHRSVSWYQQTPGQGLQFLFEYFSETQRNKGNFPGRFSGRQFSNSRSEMNVSTLELGDSALYLCASSPGGGQTDTQYFGPGTRLTVL.

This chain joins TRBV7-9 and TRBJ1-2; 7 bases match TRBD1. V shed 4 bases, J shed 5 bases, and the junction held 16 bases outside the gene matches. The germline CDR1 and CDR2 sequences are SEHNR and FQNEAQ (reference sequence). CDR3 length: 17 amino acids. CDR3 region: CASSSDRGTARSYGYTF. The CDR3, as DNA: TGTGCCAGCAGCTCCGACCGTGGGACAGCGAGATCTTATGGCTACACCTTC.

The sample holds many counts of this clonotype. The CDR3 region is CASSFARQGRGAFF. The CDR3, as DNA: TGTGCCAGCAGTTTTGCCCGACAGGGGAGGGGAGCTTTCTTT. The rearrangement joins TRBV11-2 to TRBJ1-1, with 8 bases lining up with TRBD1. The CDR3 is 14 amino acids. Germline CDR1 reads SGHAT; CDR2 reads FQNNGV. With 6 bases clipped from V and 10 bases from J, the junction kept 13 bases outside the gene matches.

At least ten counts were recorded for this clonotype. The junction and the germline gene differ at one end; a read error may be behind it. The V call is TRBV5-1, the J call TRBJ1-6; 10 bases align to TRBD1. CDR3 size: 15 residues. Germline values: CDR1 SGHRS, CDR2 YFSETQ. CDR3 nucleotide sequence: TGTGCCAGCAGCTTAGCGGGACAGGGGTTTTCACCCCTCCACTTT. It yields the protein CASSLAGQGFSPLHF.

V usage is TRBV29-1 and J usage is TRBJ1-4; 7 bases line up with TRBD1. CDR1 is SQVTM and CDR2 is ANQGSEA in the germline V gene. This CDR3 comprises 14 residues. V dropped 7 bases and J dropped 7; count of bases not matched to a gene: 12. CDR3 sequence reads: CSASAGGGGEKLFF. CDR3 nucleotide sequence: TGCAGCGCATCAGCAGGGGGTGGGGGTGAAAAACTGTTTTTT.

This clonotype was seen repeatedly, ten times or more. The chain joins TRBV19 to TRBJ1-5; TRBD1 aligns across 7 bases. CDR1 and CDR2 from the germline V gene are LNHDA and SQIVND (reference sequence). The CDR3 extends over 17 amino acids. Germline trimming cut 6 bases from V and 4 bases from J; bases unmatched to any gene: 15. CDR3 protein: CASRGGRVDSGNQPQHF. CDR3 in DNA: TGTGCCAGTAGAGGGGGCAGGGTCGACTCCGGGAATCAGCCCCAGCATTTT.